This T cell receptor beta chain derives from a study of molecular identifiers for immune sequencing clone quantification. The CDR3 spans 15 residues. Germline loops: CDR1 MNHEY, CDR2 SMNVEV (reference sequence). Trimming removed 3 bases at V and 3 bases at J, with 12 bases between. TCR libraries were built in bulk with a published protocol and specific TCR primers. TCRdb recomputed calls from the PCR reads with MiXCR, one row per CDR3 protein. The repertoire holds roughly 320,000 distinct CDR3 sequences, with roughly a quarter as singletons. Worth noting for this clonotype: Its antigen is currently unknown.

Study conclusions and caveats: Clone sizes could be underestimated for highly expanded clones when identical TCR molecules share a barcode. For effector cells, clones above 20 RNA copies held over 99% of molecules; for naive cells, under 1%.

This sequence was found in a human donor in good health. Some libraries in this study had Jurkat cell RNA spiked in. The chain recombines TRBV27 with TRBJ2-1; D is possibly TRBD2 (5 bases). Source material: naive CD8+ T cells from blood, with Jurkat cell RNA spiked in. Subset reported: FACS-sorted CD8+CD4-CCR7+CD45RA+ naive T cells. The CDR3 spells CASSLSGVYYNEQFF. CDR3 in DNA: TGTGCCAGCAGTTTGTCCGGGGTCTACTACAATGAGCAGTTCTTC.